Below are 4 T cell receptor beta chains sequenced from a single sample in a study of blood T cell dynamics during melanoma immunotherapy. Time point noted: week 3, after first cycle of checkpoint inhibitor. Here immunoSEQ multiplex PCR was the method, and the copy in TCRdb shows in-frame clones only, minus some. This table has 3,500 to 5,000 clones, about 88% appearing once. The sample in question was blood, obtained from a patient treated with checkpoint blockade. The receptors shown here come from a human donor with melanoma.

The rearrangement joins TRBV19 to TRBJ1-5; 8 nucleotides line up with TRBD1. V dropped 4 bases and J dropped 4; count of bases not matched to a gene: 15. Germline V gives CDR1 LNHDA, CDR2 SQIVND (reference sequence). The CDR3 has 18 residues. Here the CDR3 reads CASSTTDRAVSGNQPQHF. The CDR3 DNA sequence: TGTGCCAGTAGTACGACGGACAGGGCGGTAAGTGGAAATCAGCCCCAGCATTTT.

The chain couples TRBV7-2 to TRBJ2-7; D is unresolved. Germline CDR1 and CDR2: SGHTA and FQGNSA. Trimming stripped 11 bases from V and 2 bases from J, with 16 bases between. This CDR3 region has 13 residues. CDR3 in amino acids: CAAGHGNTYEQYF. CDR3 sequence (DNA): TGTGCCGCCGGGCACGGTAATACCTACGAGCAGTACTTC.

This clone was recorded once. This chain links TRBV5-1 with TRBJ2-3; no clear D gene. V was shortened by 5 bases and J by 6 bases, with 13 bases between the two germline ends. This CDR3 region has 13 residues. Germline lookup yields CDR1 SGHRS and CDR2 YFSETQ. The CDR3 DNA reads TGCGCCAGCAGTTCTACTTTAGGGGATACGCAGTATTTT. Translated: CASSSTLGDTQYF.

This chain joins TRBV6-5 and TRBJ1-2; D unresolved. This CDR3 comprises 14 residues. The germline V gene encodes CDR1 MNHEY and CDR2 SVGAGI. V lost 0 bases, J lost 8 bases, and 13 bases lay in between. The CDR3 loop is CASSYSWGSQGYTF. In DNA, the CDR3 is TGTGCCAGCAGTTACTCCTGGGGAAGTCAAGGCTACACCTTC.